Below, 29 T cell receptor beta chains from the same sample are listed, as sequenced in a study of OX40 agonist ivuxolimab in advanced cancers. Assay: immunoSEQ multiplex PCR; the TCRdb copy retains only in-frame clones and omits some. The sample records roughly 77,000 clones, 80% to 95% being singletons. Sequencing used CD4+ or CD8+ T cells sorted from blood, obtained in a trial of the OX40 agonist ivuxolimab. The receptors come from an adult with an advanced solid tumor such as melanoma, head and neck, liver or kidney cancer.

V usage is TRBV27 and J usage is TRBJ2-1, with 10 bases identical to TRBD1. Germline CDR1 and CDR2: MNHEY and SMNVEV (reference sequence). The junction had 2 bases not matched to a gene; V was cut back by 6 bases and J by 6 bases. This CDR3 has 13 amino acids. CDR3 amino acids: CASRTGGLNEQFF. The CDR3, as DNA: TGTGCCAGCAGGACAGGGGGCCTCAATGAGCAGTTCTTC.

This chain uses TRBV27 with TRBJ2-7; tentatively, D is TRBD1 (6 bases). The CDR3 runs to 15 residues. Germline assignment: CDR1 MNHEY and CDR2 SMNVEV (reference sequence). V was shortened by 7 bases and J by 0 bases, with 16 bases between the two germline ends. The DNA for the CDR3 is TGTGCCAGCACGCCAAATTACAGGGTCTCCTACGAGCAGTACTTC. Its translation: CASTPNYRVSYEQYF.

The V gene is TRBV9, the J gene TRBJ2-7; no reliable D call. Between the trimmed V and J ends, which lost 7 bases and 2 bases, there was a span of 7 bases. From germline, CDR1 is SGDLS and CDR2 YYNGEE. This CDR3 comprises 11 residues. CDR3 sequence: CASGDPYEQYF. CDR3 DNA sequence: TGTGCCAGCGGAGACCCCTACGAGCAGTACTTC.

This clone has only one observation. Written as DNA, the CDR3 is TGTGCCGGGGGATGGGGAAACACTGAAGCTTTCTTT. Translated: CAGGWGNTEAFF. The rearrangement links TRBV10-3 to TRBJ1-1; the D gene is possibly TRBD1 (5 bases). CDR1 is ENHRY and CDR2 is SYGVKD in the germline V gene. Trimming cost V 11 bases and J 2 bases, with 12 bases left between them. The CDR3 totals 12 residues.

This chain links TRBV7-6 with TRBJ2-7; 7 bases fit TRBD2. Germline CDR1 is SGHVS and CDR2 is FNYEAQ. Trimming took 4 bases from V and 5 from J; bases not matched to a gene: 11. The CDR3 runs to 15 residues. DNA of the CDR3: TGTGCCAGCAGCTCCATGGGGGGAGGGTTGAACGAGCAGTACTTC. Encoded protein: CASSSMGGGLNEQYF. Looking up the rest from reference TRBV7-6 and TRBJ2-7 gives the full variable domain: GAGVSQSPRYKVTKRGQDVALRCDPISGHVSLYWYRQALGQGPEFLTYFNYEAQQDKSGLPNDRFSAERPEGSISTLTIQRTEQRDSAMYRCASSSMGGGLNEQYFGPGTRLTVT.

The V gene is TRBV4-2, the J gene TRBJ1-1; no definite D call. The CDR3 runs 14 residues. V lost 0 bases to trimming and J lost 5 bases, with 10 bases between them. Germline CDR1 reads LGHNA; CDR2 reads YNFKEQ. The DNA for the CDR3 is TGTGCCAGCAGCCAAGACCCGACGGGAACTGAAGCTTTCTTT. Translated, it gives CASSQDPTGTEAFF.

This sequence joins TRBV9 and TRBJ1-1; unclear D gene. The CDR3 totals 14 residues. V lost 3 bases and J lost 3, with 12 bases in between. The V gene's germline CDR1 is SGDLS and CDR2 YYNGEE. CDR3 amino acids: CASSAPGGDTEAFF. Written as DNA, the CDR3 is TGTGCCAGCAGCGCCCCCGGTGGGGACACTGAAGCTTTCTTT.

This clone was seen only once. The rearrangement uses TRBV19 and TRBJ2-7, with a tentative D call TRBD1 (5 bases). V was shortened by 5 bases and J by 3 bases, with 11 bases between the two germline ends. The CDR3 extends over 13 amino acids. Germline assignment: CDR1 LNHDA and CDR2 SQIVND (reference sequence). As DNA, the CDR3 is TGTGCCAGTAGTCCGCTAGGGGTCTACGAGCAGTACTTC. Protein product: CASSPLGVYEQYF.

The genes are TRBV7-8 and TRBJ1-2, with 10 bases lining up with TRBD1. The CDR3 totals 15 residues. Germline V gives CDR1 SGHVS, CDR2 FQNEAQ. J lost 3 bases, V lost 1 base, and 2 bases had no gene match. This CDR3 is CASSLEGQGDYGYTF. In DNA form, the CDR3 reads TGTGCCAGCAGCTTAGAAGGACAGGGGGACTATGGCTACACCTTC.

The chain is built from TRBV6-5 and TRBJ2-7; 8 bases line up with TRBD2. The ends lost 0 bases at V and 4 bases at J; junction bases unmatched: 8. Germline V gene lookup returns CDR1 MNHEY and CDR2 SVGAGI. The CDR3 consists of 16 residues. The CDR3 loop reads CASSYSTGTRSYEQYF. CDR3 nucleotide sequence: TGTGCCAGCAGTTACTCCACCGGGACTAGGAGTTACGAGCAGTACTTC.

The table lists this clone with a few counts. The rearrangement uses TRBV27 and TRBJ2-1; weak D call: TRBD1 (5 bases). CDR1 MNHEY and CDR2 SMNVEV come from the germline V gene (reference sequence). Deletions cut 9 bases from V and 12 bases from J, with 15 bases between. The CDR3 spans 11 residues. CDR3 loop: CASRIGVWQFF. The DNA for the CDR3 is TGTGCCAGTAGGATAGGGGTCTGGCAGTTCTTC.

V and J are TRBV7-8 and TRBJ2-3; 14 bases agree with TRBD2. Trimming took 5 bases from V and 0 from J; bases not matched to a gene: 7. Germline V CDR1 and CDR2: SGHVS, FQNEAQ. The CDR3 spans 18 residues. CDR3 sequence reads: CASSPGLAGALSTDTQYF. The CDR3 DNA reads as TGTGCCAGCAGCCCGGGACTAGCGGGGGCGCTTAGCACAGATACGCAGTATTTT.

The J gene is TRBJ1-3, the V gene TRBV2; D gene uncertain. The germline V gene encodes CDR1 SNHLY and CDR2 FYNNEI. CDR3 length: 17 residues. V was shortened by 3 bases and J by 0 bases, with 15 bases between the two germline ends. The CDR3 sequence: CASSEYTRPSSGNTIYF. Here the CDR3 DNA reads TGTGCCAGCAGTGAGTATACTCGCCCAAGCTCTGGAAACACCATATATTTT.

The gene calls are TRBV5-1 and TRBJ2-3, with 11 nucleotides matching TRBD2. Germline CDR1 reads SGHRS; CDR2 reads YFSETQ. V was clipped by 4 bases and J by 3 bases; unmatched bases: 16. The CDR3 length is 19 residues. For the CDR3, the DNA is TGCGCCAGCAGCCCCTCGGTGTTAGCGGGGGGGCAGGGGACAGATACGCAGTATTTT. It translates to CASSPSVLAGGQGTDTQYF. The full variable domain, in which reference TRBV5-1 and TRBJ2-3 provide the parts outside the CDR3, is KAGVTQTPRYLIKTRGQQVTLSCSPISGHRSVSWYQQTPGQGLQFLFEYFSETQRNKGNFPGRFSGRQFSNSRSEMNVSTLELGDSALYLCASSPSVLAGGQGTDTQYFGPGTRLTVL.

The rearrangement uses TRBV19 and TRBJ1-5, with 9 bases that match TRBD1. The CDR3 extends over 16 amino acids. The V and J ends lost 7 bases and 3 bases, in that order; junction bases with no gene match: 10. Germline V gives CDR1 LNHDA, CDR2 SQIVND (reference sequence). The CDR3 loop reads CASTKDRGRVNQPQHF. CDR3 coding DNA: TGTGCCAGTACCAAGGACAGGGGACGGGTCAATCAGCCCCAGCATTTT. Drawing the rest from reference TRBV19 and TRBJ1-5, the complete variable domain is DGGITQSPKYLFRKEGQNVTLSCEQNLNHDAMYWYRQDPGQGLRLIYYSQIVNDFQKGDIAEGYSVSREKKESFPLTVTSAQKNPTAFYLCASTKDRGRVNQPQHFGDGTRLSIL.

The chain links TRBV27 to TRBJ2-1; 7 bases are a match to TRBD1. The V segment lost 3 bases and the J segment 5 bases; nucleotides outside the gene matches: 1. CDR1 and CDR2 from the germline V gene are MNHEY and SMNVEV (reference sequence). The CDR3 consists of 13 residues. CDR3 residues: CASSFTGDNEQFF. The CDR3 DNA reads as TGTGCCAGCAGTTTTACAGGGGACAATGAGCAGTTCTTC.

The chain joins TRBV4-3 to TRBJ1-3; D is perhaps TRBD1 (6 bases). The CDR3 has 17 residues. Germline V gives CDR1 LGHNA, CDR2 YSLEER. V lost 5 bases, J lost 4 bases, and 21 bases lay in between. The CDR3 loop is CASSATDNRVSGNTIYF. CDR3 DNA: TGCGCCAGCAGCGCCACCGATAACAGGGTATCCGGAAACACCATATATTTT.

The chain carries TRBV15 and TRBJ1-6, with no clear D. Trimming pared 1 base from V and 2 bases from J, leaving 9 bases between. The CDR3 is made up of 16 amino acids. The germline CDR1 and CDR2 sequences are LNHNV and YYDKDF (reference sequence). CDR3 loop: CATSRGFGTYNSPLHF. The CDR3 DNA is TGTGCCACCAGCAGAGGGTTCGGTACCTATAATTCACCCCTCCACTTT.

This CDR3 is CASRPGEFPLTEAFF. DNA for the CDR3: TGTGCCAGTAGGCCGGGGGAGTTCCCCCTCACTGAAGCTTTCTTT. The chain couples TRBV19 to TRBJ1-1; weak D call: TRBD1 (5 bases). Trimming took off 6 bases at V and 4 bases at J, with 18 bases between the two ends. The CDR3 totals 15 residues. Per germline, CDR1 LNHDA and CDR2 SQIVND (reference sequence). Full variable domain (missing parts from reference TRBV19 and TRBJ1-1): DGGITQSPKYLFRKEGQNVTLSCEQNLNHDAMYWYRQDPGQGLRLIYYSQIVNDFQKGDIAEGYSVSREKKESFPLTVTSAQKNPTAFYLCASRPGEFPLTEAFFGQGTRLTVV.

V usage is TRBV19 and J usage is TRBJ2-3; 7 bases are shared with TRBD2. Germline-derived CDR1 and CDR2 are LNHDA and SQIVND (reference sequence). CDR3 size: 16 residues. The V and J ends lost 5 bases and 1 base, in that order; junction bases with no gene match: 9. The CDR3 protein is CASSPRLAPGTDTQYF. In DNA form, the CDR3 reads TGTGCCAGTAGTCCCCGACTAGCCCCCGGCACAGATACGCAGTATTTT.

This rearrangement joins TRBV6-5 to TRBJ2-7; TRBD2 matches 10 bases. Germline V gives CDR1 MNHEY, CDR2 SVGAGI. With 6 bases clipped from V and 4 bases from J, the junction kept 6 bases outside the gene matches. The CDR3 length is 14 residues. DNA for the CDR3: TGTGCCAGCAGCTATACTAGCGGGGCGTACGAGCAGTACTTC. Translation: CASSYTSGAYEQYF.

The chain links TRBV5-1 to TRBJ2-7; D not resolved. V lost 1 base and J lost 0, with 5 bases in between. The CDR3 consists of 13 residues. Germline CDR1 SGHRS, CDR2 YFSETQ. The CDR3 DNA follows: TGCGCCAGCAGCTTGAGGAGCTCCTACGAGCAGTACTTC. This codes for CASSLRSSYEQYF.

The V gene is TRBV7-9, the J gene TRBJ2-2; the match to TRBD2 covers 8 bases. The CDR3 runs 16 residues. CDR1 SEHNR and CDR2 FQNEAQ come from the germline V gene (reference sequence). With V trimmed by 5 bases and J by 2 bases, 7 bases remained unmatched. The CDR3 sequence is CASSPQRGPNTGELFF. The CDR3 DNA is TGTGCCAGCAGCCCGCAGCGGGGGCCAAACACCGGGGAGCTGTTTTTT.

The gene calls are TRBV7-8 and TRBJ1-3; D is possibly TRBD1 (6 bases). From germline, CDR1 is SGHVS and CDR2 FQNEAQ. V gave up 2 bases and J gave up 0 bases, with 11 bases separating them. CDR3 length equals 16 residues. Here the CDR3 reads CASSLMTGDSGNTIYF. The CDR3 DNA reads TGTGCCAGCAGCTTAATGACAGGTGACTCTGGAAACACCATATATTTT.

CDR3 DNA sequence: TGTGCCAGCAGCCCCAGGGGGGTTTCCTATGGCTACACCTTC. Translation gives CASSPRGVSYGYTF. V gene TRBV7-6 combines with J gene TRBJ1-2; 7 positions match TRBD1. V dropped 5 bases and J dropped 4; count of bases not matched to a gene: 7. Per germline, CDR1 SGHVS and CDR2 FNYEAQ. CDR3 length: 14 amino acids.

This chain connects TRBV2 to TRBJ1-2; D remains ambiguous. V shed 1 base and J shed 4 bases, with 10 bases lying between them. Germline V gene data show CDR1 as SNHLY and CDR2 as FYNNEI. This CDR3 is built from 14 residues. The chain's CDR3 is CASSEESKLYGYTF. The CDR3 DNA is TGTGCCAGCAGTGAAGAGTCTAAACTCTATGGCTACACCTTC.

A note on this clone: The junction differs from germline at one of its ends, possibly a read error. V usage is TRBV2 and J usage is TRBJ2-7; the match to TRBD1 covers 8 bases. The V gene's germline CDR1 is SNHLY and CDR2 FYNNEI. The CDR3 contains 11 residues. The CDR3 reads CASRGQGSLNF. In DNA, the CDR3 is TGTGCCAGCAGAGGACAGGGCAGTTTAAACTTC.

This chain links TRBV7-2 with TRBJ2-3, with 13 positions matching TRBD2. Germline lookup yields CDR1 SGHTA and CDR2 FQGNSA. Trimming removed 5 bases from V and 2 bases from J; junction bases left unmatched: 10. The CDR3 extends over 18 amino acids. In nucleotides, the CDR3 is TGTGCCAGCAGCCCCCTGCCGGGACTAGCGGGGATCACAGATACGCAGTATTTT. Its translation is CASSPLPGLAGITDTQYF.

The chain links TRBV6-1 to TRBJ1-3; perhaps TRBD1 as D (5 bases). Trimming left V 2 bases short and J 4 bases short, with 12 bases between. The germline gives CDR1 MNHNS, CDR2 SASEGT. This CDR3 contains 15 residues. This CDR3 reads CASSELGGTGNTIYF. Here the CDR3 DNA reads TGTGCCAGCAGTGAACTGGGGGGGACCGGAAACACCATATATTTT.